One sample yielded the 18 T cell receptor beta chains listed below, sequenced in a study of OX40 agonist ivuxolimab in advanced cancers. Clones were read by immunoSEQ multiplex PCR, and TCRdb kept only the in-frame ones, dropping some. Seen here are tens of thousands of clones, about 74% observed once, and the top ten hold around 21%. Here the sequenced sample was CD4+ or CD8+ T cells sorted from blood, taken in a trial of the OX40 agonist ivuxolimab. The origin of the receptors is an adult with an advanced solid tumor such as melanoma, head and neck, liver or kidney cancer.

V usage is TRBV5-6 and J usage is TRBJ2-1; TRBD1 aligns across 8 bases. The V gene end was trimmed by 0 bases and the J gene end by 4 bases; junction bases not matched to a gene: 3. This CDR3 has 15 residues. Germline-derived CDR1 and CDR2 are SGHDT and YYEEEE. This chain's CDR3 is CASSLVDRGYNEQFF. DNA for the CDR3: TGTGCCAGCAGCTTGGTTGACAGGGGATACAATGAGCAGTTCTTC.

The chain uses TRBV11-2 and TRBJ2-1, with 11 bases identical to TRBD2. Germline V lookup: CDR1 SGHAT, CDR2 FQNNGV. V was clipped by 5 bases and J by 5 bases; unmatched bases: 5. The CDR3 spans 15 residues. In nucleotides, the CDR3 is TGTGCCAGCAGCCGGCCGGGACTAGCGGACAATGAGCAGTTCTTC. This sequence encodes CASSRPGLADNEQFF.

This chain connects TRBV6-1 to TRBJ1-1; D is ambiguous. Trimming took 7 bases from V and 5 from J, leaving 14 bases between them. The germline CDR1 and CDR2 sequences are MNHNS and SASEGT. This CDR3 has 13 amino acids. The CDR3 here is CASTPPAATEAFF. The CDR3 nucleotides read TGTGCCAGCACCCCCCCGGCCGCGACTGAAGCTTTCTTT.

As concerns this clone: A read error may account for a junction end that differs from germline. Other DNA sequences in this specimen translate into the identical CDR3. The V call is TRBV2, the J call TRBJ1-5; D call uncertain. Per germline, CDR1 SNHLY and CDR2 FYNNEI. The CDR3 is made up of 13 amino acids. CDR3 amino acids: CASSGESNQPQHF. CDR3 nucleotide sequence: TGTGCCAGTAGTGGAGAAAGCAATCAGCCCCAGCATTTT.

The chain employs TRBV12-5 and TRBJ2-1; TRBD2 matches at 8 bases. V lost 0 bases and J lost 6; bases outside the gene matches: 7. Germline V lookup: CDR1 LGHNT, CDR2 FRNRAP. This CDR3 has 16 residues. The CDR3 region has the DNA TGTGCTAGTGGTTTGGTACTGACGGGGGGGGTCAATGAGCAGTTCTTC. Encoded protein: CASGLVLTGGVNEQFF. Using reference TRBV12-5 and TRBJ2-1 for the parts outside the CDR3, the full variable domain is DARVTQTPRHKVTEMGQEVTMRCQPILGHNTVFWYRQTMMQGLELLAYFRNRAPLDDSGMPKDRFSAEMPDATLATLKIQPSEPRDSAVYFCASGLVLTGGVNEQFFGPGTRLTVL.

This chain joins TRBV5-1 and TRBJ2-1, with D perhaps matching TRBD1 or TRBD2 (5 bases each). The germline V gene encodes CDR1 SGHRS and CDR2 YFSETQ. This CDR3 is built from 14 residues. The ends were cut back, 5 bases at V and 8 bases at J, with 17 bases in the middle. As DNA, the CDR3 is TGCGCCAGCAGGTCCCGGGACGCAAGGGATGAGCAGTTCTTC. This translates into CASRSRDARDEQFF.

The rearrangement links TRBV5-4 to TRBJ1-2; D remains unclear. This CDR3 is 12 amino acids long. CDR1 is SGHNT, CDR2 YYREEE, per germline (reference sequence). V dropped 4 bases and J dropped 4 bases, with 8 bases sitting between them. CDR3 coding DNA: TGTGCCAGCAGCCTTAATATCTATGGCTACACCTTC. It specifies CASSLNIYGYTF.

A few counts support this clone. The gene calls are TRBV11-2 and TRBJ1-2; no clear D. V was clipped by 3 bases and J by 6 bases, with 17 bases between them. CDR1 and CDR2 from the germline V gene are SGHAT and FQNNGV. This CDR3 region has 15 residues. CDR3 in amino acids: CASSLESWVRDGYTF. The CDR3 nucleotides are TGTGCCAGCAGCTTGGAGTCCTGGGTTCGCGATGGCTACACCTTC.

The rearrangement uses TRBV18 and TRBJ2-5; TRBD1 matches 11 bases. CDR1 is KGHSH and CDR2 is LQKENI in the germline V gene. Germline trimming cut 3 bases from V and 5 bases from J; bases unmatched to any gene: 5. The CDR3 is 15 residues long. The CDR3: CASSPRDRGFETQYF. The DNA for the CDR3 is TGTGCCAGCTCACCCCGGGACAGGGGGTTCGAGACCCAGTACTTC.

The chain employs TRBV5-1 and TRBJ1-2; D is possibly TRBD1 (5 bases). With 4 bases removed from V and 10 bases from J, the gap between germline ends came to 17 bases. This CDR3 region has 13 residues. Germline V gene lookup returns CDR1 SGHRS and CDR2 YFSETQ. DNA of the CDR3: TGCGCCAGCAGCCTGGGAGGGGCAGAGGACTACACCTTC. It codes for CASSLGGAEDYTF.

The chain has TRBV11-2 and TRBJ2-7; 7 positions agree with TRBD1. Germline V gene lookup returns CDR1 SGHAT and CDR2 FQNNGV. This CDR3 spans 16 amino acids. After removal of 5 bases from V and 6 bases from J, the junction contained 16 bases not matched to a gene. CDR3 DNA: TGTGCCAGCAGCCCAGAGAATACAGGGGATCAGGGCGAGCAGTACTTC. Amino acid sequence: CASSPENTGDQGEQYF. The full variable domain, rest sourced from reference TRBV11-2 and TRBJ2-7, is EAGVAQSPRYKIIEKRQSVAFWCNPISGHATLYWYQQILGQGPKLLIQFQNNGVVDDSQLPKDRFSAERLKGVDSTLKIQPAKLEDSAVYLCASSPENTGDQGEQYFGPGTRLTVT.

The chain is built from TRBV4-2 and TRBJ2-1; D remains ambiguous. Trimming shortened V by 0 bases and J by 7 bases, and 4 bases separated the two germline ends. In germline, CDR1 is LGHNA, CDR2 YNFKEQ. The CDR3 has 12 amino acids. The CDR3 DNA is TGTGCCAGCAGCCAAGACGGAAATGAGCAGTTCTTC. This translates into CASSQDGNEQFF.

Concerning this clone: Other DNA variants within this sample encode the same CDR3. This rearrangement joins TRBV2 to TRBJ1-2; tentative D call: TRBD1 (5 bases). The germline gives CDR1 SNHLY, CDR2 FYNNEI. The V and J ends lost 5 bases and 8 bases respectively, with 12 bases between them. The CDR3 length is 12 residues. DNA for the CDR3: TGTGCCAGCAGTTCGGGGGGTCCCGGCTACACCTTC. This encodes CASSSGGPGYTF.

The chain employs TRBV5-6 and TRBJ2-7; D may be TRBD1 (5 bases). Between the trimmed V and J ends, which lost 0 bases and 6 bases, there was a span of 10 bases. In germline, CDR1 is SGHDT, CDR2 YYEEEE. This CDR3 has 13 amino acids. The DNA for the CDR3 is TGTGCCAGCAGCTTGGGACCCCAGGGCGAGCAGTACGTC. It yields the protein CASSLGPQGEQYV.

The J gene is TRBJ1-6, the V gene TRBV7-9; 11 bases line up with TRBD1. J lost 11 bases, V lost 5 bases, and 8 bases had no gene match. Germline CDR1 SEHNR, CDR2 FQNEAQ (reference sequence). CDR3 size: 15 residues. DNA of the CDR3: TGTGCCAGCAGCCCCTTGGGACAGGGGGGGCCACCCCTCCACTTT. Translation: CASSPLGQGGPPLHF.

The chain links TRBV10-2 to TRBJ2-2, with 8 positions matching TRBD2. The V segment lost 8 bases and the J segment 0 bases; nucleotides outside the gene matches: 8. CDR3 length: 16 amino acids. CDR1 is WSHSY, CDR2 SAAADI, per germline. The CDR3 DNA is TGCGCCAGCGGTCCCCAGCGGGGGTCGAACACCGGGGAGCTGTTTTTT. It encodes CASGPQRGSNTGELFF.

The V gene is TRBV30, the J gene TRBJ2-1; D is uncertain. Trimming removed 0 bases from V and 7 bases from J, with 10 bases in between. There are 13 residues in the CDR3. CDR1 is GTSNPN, CDR2 SVGIG, per germline (reference sequence). The CDR3 region has the DNA TGTGCCTGGAGTGTATCCGGGTCGAATGAGCAGTTCTTC. It translates to CAWSVSGSNEQFF.

The chain recombines TRBV15 with TRBJ2-1; 8 positions match TRBD2. The CDR3 extends over 15 amino acids. Germline V gene sequence: CDR1 LNHNV, CDR2 YYDKDF (reference sequence). Trimming removed 3 bases from V and 6 bases from J; junction bases left unmatched: 7. For the CDR3, the DNA is TGTGCCACCAGCAGGACACGGGAGGGGGTCAATGAGCAGTTCTTC. Translation: CATSRTREGVNEQFF.